The entry that follows covers one T cell receptor (beta chain) sequence. Its antigen remains unknown. This specimen belongs to a study of OX40 agonist ivuxolimab in advanced cancers. The wider study: The eligibility criteria allowed prior anti-PD-1, anti-PD-L1 or anti-CTLA-4 therapy, and about 40% had some. Study outcomes and limitations: In the 0.1 to 3.0 mg/kg range, CD4+ and CD8+ blood T cells had expanded clonally by week 6. Partial responders receiving 0.1-3.0 mg/kg showed among the lowest clonal expansion.

Measured with immunoSEQ multiplex PCR; TCRdb has only the in-frame clones, and not every one. The sample gives some 71,000 clones, 84% of which show up once; around 0.78% is in the top ten. Trimming took off 2 bases at V and 0 bases at J, with 12 bases between the two ends. Per germline, CDR1 SEHNR and CDR2 FQNEAQ (reference sequence). The CDR3 has 16 residues. This material consisted of CD4+ or CD8+ T cells sorted from blood, taken in a trial of the OX40 agonist ivuxolimab. The gene calls are TRBV7-9 and TRBJ2-3; a possible D gene is TRBD2 (6 bases). The sequence was collected from an adult with an advanced solid tumor such as melanoma, head and neck, liver or kidney cancer. The CDR3 sequence is CASSLYSGFSTDTQYF. CDR3 DNA sequence: TGTGCCAGCAGCTTATATAGCGGTTTTAGCACAGATACGCAGTATTTT. Full variable domain (missing parts from reference TRBV7-9 and TRBJ2-3): DTGVSQNPRHKITKRGQNVTFRCDPISEHNRLYWYRQTLGQGPEFLTYFQNEAQLEKSRLLSDRFSAERPKGSFSTLEIQRTEQGDSAMYLCASSLYSGFSTDTQYFGPGTRLTVL.